These 30 T cell receptor beta chains originate from one sample sequenced in a study of cytomegalovirus exposure and HLA in healthy donors. It was with 60 Vbeta and 13 Jbeta primers that the PCR ran. Sequencing used immunoSEQ multiplex PCR; TCRdb keeps in-frame clones, though not all of them. The sample lists some 150,000 clones, 82% occurring once. Sequencing used PBMCs. All receptors come from a woman aged 45-60 years in good health and CMV-seropositive.

V usage is TRBV2 and J usage is TRBJ1-2, with no clear D. CDR1 is SNHLY and CDR2 is FYNNEI in the germline V gene. Trimming removed 2 bases from V and 7 bases from J, with 14 bases in between. The CDR3 has 14 residues. The CDR3, as DNA: TGTGCCAGCAGTGAACGGGGAAGATCGGGTGGCTACACCTTC. It specifies CASSERGRSGGYTF.

The chain couples TRBV2 to TRBJ2-2, with 7 nucleotides matching TRBD1. The germline V gene encodes CDR1 SNHLY and CDR2 FYNNEI. The trim removed 6 bases at V and 1 base at J, leaving 2 bases unmatched. This CDR3 comprises 14 residues. CDR3 sequence reads: CASRQGMNTGELFF. The CDR3 region has the DNA TGTGCCAGCAGACAGGGGATGAACACCGGGGAGCTGTTTTTT.

The chain combines TRBV7-2 with TRBJ1-3; 7 positions agree with TRBD1. With 5 bases clipped from V and 4 bases from J, the junction kept 5 bases outside the gene matches. This CDR3 has 14 residues. Per the germline V gene, CDR1 is SGHTA and CDR2 is FQGNSA. The CDR3 DNA reads TGTGCCAGCAGCCCACAGGGGACGGGAAACACCATATATTTT. Protein sequence: CASSPQGTGNTIYF.

The genes are TRBV5-6 and TRBJ2-4, with a weak D call TRBD2 (6 bases). Looked up from germline, CDR1 is SGHDT and CDR2 is YYEEEE. This CDR3 is 14 amino acids long. V lost 4 bases and J lost 4, with 12 bases in between. CDR3 region: CASSAGLTKNIQYF. In nucleotides, the CDR3 is TGTGCCAGCAGCGCGGGACTCACAAAAAACATTCAGTACTTC.

The chain combines TRBV6-5 with TRBJ1-1; D is unresolved. CDR3 size: 12 residues. Trimming pared 2 bases from V and 8 bases from J, leaving 9 bases between. CDR1 MNHEY and CDR2 SVGAGI come from the germline V gene. The CDR3 DNA follows: TGTGCCAGCAGTTACAGGAGAAACGAAGCTTTCTTT. This codes for CASSYRRNEAFF.

The J gene is TRBJ2-7, the V gene TRBV29-1, with 7 bases that match TRBD2. The V and J ends lost 3 bases and 2 bases, in that order; junction bases with no gene match: 13. Germline V gene lookup returns CDR1 SQVTM and CDR2 ANQGSEA. The CDR3 length is 16 residues. Here the CDR3 reads CSVDGSASGSPYEQYF. CDR3 DNA sequence: TGCAGCGTTGATGGTTCGGCTAGCGGATCTCCCTACGAGCAGTACTTC.

The chain has TRBV4-1 and TRBJ1-6, with D unclear. Germline assignment: CDR1 MGHRA and CDR2 YSYEKL. The V end lost 0 bases, the J end lost 10 bases, and 7 bases lay between the germline ends. This CDR3 region has 13 residues. The DNA for the CDR3 is TGCGCCAGCAGCCAAGACGCGGGATCACCCCTCCACTTT. This gives the protein CASSQDAGSPLHF.

Concerning this clone itself: The junction differs from germline at one of its ends, possibly a read error. Other DNA sequences from this sample encode an identical CDR3 as well. The chain employs TRBV4-1 and TRBJ2-3; D is unresolved. Germline V gene data show CDR1 as MGHRA and CDR2 as YSYEKL. The CDR3 is 14 amino acids. For the CDR3, the DNA is TGCGCCAGCAGTCAAGAGGCCCGCACAGATACGCAGTATTTT. Translated, it gives CASSQEARTDTQYF.

The count of this clone is one. The CDR3, as DNA: TGCGCCAGCAGCCAAGATTGGGGGACAGCGCTTTCTAGCACAGATACGCAGTATTTT. It encodes CASSQDWGTALSSTDTQYF. The chain is built from TRBV4-1 and TRBJ2-3; 7 bases match TRBD1. V lost 0 bases, J lost 0 bases, and 12 bases stayed unmatched. This CDR3 spans 19 amino acids. Looked up from germline, CDR1 is MGHRA and CDR2 is YSYEKL.

This clone was found a few times. The chain is built from TRBV5-1 and TRBJ1-3, with 7 bases fitting TRBD1. Germline V lookup: CDR1 SGHRS, CDR2 YFSETQ. With 4 bases clipped from V and 3 bases from J, the junction kept 7 bases outside the gene matches. This CDR3 region has 15 residues. The CDR3 DNA is TGCGCCAGCAGCGCGGACAGGCAGCATGGAAACACCATATATTTT. Protein sequence: CASSADRQHGNTIYF.

This sequence joins TRBV6-6 and TRBJ2-4; 8 nucleotides agree with TRBD2. CDR3 length: 15 amino acids. The germline V gene has CDR1 MNHNY and CDR2 SVGAGI (reference sequence). Trimming at V came to 5 bases and at J to 5 bases, leaving 8 bases not matched to a gene. The CDR3 loop reads CASSPGTRAQNIQYF. CDR3 nucleotides: TGTGCCAGCAGTCCCGGGACTAGAGCGCAAAACATTCAGTACTTC.

This sequence joins TRBV5-6 and TRBJ2-7; D remains unclear. The germline CDR1 and CDR2 sequences are SGHDT and YYEEEE. Deletions cut 0 bases from V and 3 bases from J, with 13 bases between. The CDR3 covers 15 residues. The CDR3 coding sequence is TGTGCCAGCAGCTTGGCCCCCTCTACGAACTACGAGCAGTACTTC. This encodes CASSLAPSTNYEQYF.

CDR3 DNA sequence: TGTGCCAGTAGTTCCGGGACTAGCGGGGGAATGAATGAGCAGTTCTTC. Protein sequence: CASSSGTSGGMNEQFF. The chain has TRBV19 and TRBJ2-1; 14 nucleotides align to TRBD2. The CDR3 sequence is 16 residues long. The germline V gene encodes CDR1 LNHDA and CDR2 SQIVND (reference sequence). The junction had 7 bases not matched to a gene; V was cut back by 5 bases and J by 7 bases.

The V call is TRBV18, the J call TRBJ2-7; 11 bases map to TRBD1. Germline assignment: CDR1 KGHSH and CDR2 LQKENI. The CDR3 spans 14 residues. J gave up 5 bases and V 6 bases, and 6 bases lay outside the gene matches. The DNA for the CDR3 is TGTGCCAGCTCGCGGGACAGGGGGAGCGACGAGCAGTACTTC. Translated: CASSRDRGSDEQYF.

The V gene is TRBV5-4, the J gene TRBJ2-3, with no clear D. The CDR3 covers 11 residues. Germline V gene lookup returns CDR1 SGHNT and CDR2 YYREEE (reference sequence). Between the trimmed V and J ends, which lost 3 bases and 8 bases, there was a span of 7 bases. In DNA form, the CDR3 reads TGTGCCAGCAGCTATATGTTTACGCAGTATTTT. Translated, it gives CASSYMFTQYF.

The rearrangement joins TRBV5-8 to TRBJ1-2, with 8 nucleotides matching TRBD1. CDR3 length equals 15 residues. Germline V lookup: CDR1 SGHTS, CDR2 YDEGEE. Unmatched junction bases numbered 9, after V lost 4 bases and J lost 4 bases. The chain's CDR3 is CASSLPGQVSYGYTF. CDR3 coding DNA: TGTGCCAGCAGCCTGCCGGGACAGGTGTCCTATGGCTACACCTTC. Supplemented by reference TRBV5-8 and TRBJ1-2, the full variable domain reads EAGVTQSPTHLIKTRGQQATLRCSPISGHTSVYWYQQALGLGLQFLLWYDEGEERNRGNFPPRFSGRQFPNYSSELNVNALELEDSALYLCASSLPGQVSYGYTFGSGTRLTVV.

The chain links TRBV5-8 to TRBJ2-1, with D perhaps matching TRBD1 (6 bases). V shed 6 bases and J shed 1 base, with 11 bases lying between them. Germline CDR1 and CDR2: SGHTS and YDEGEE. This CDR3 is built from 14 residues. The CDR3 bases are TGTGCCAGCATCATAGGGGGTTCCTACAATGAGCAGTTCTTC. Its translation is CASIIGGSYNEQFF.

The V call is TRBV30, the J call TRBJ2-3; 8 nucleotides line up with TRBD1. Unmatched junction bases numbered 7, after V lost 1 base and J lost 4 bases. CDR3 size: 15 residues. Germline CDR1 GTSNPN, CDR2 SVGIG (reference sequence). As DNA, the CDR3 is TGTGCCTGGAGTGGGGGGACAGGAGGCTCAGATACGCAGTATTTT. Encoded protein: CAWSGGTGGSDTQYF.

The chain uses TRBV19 and TRBJ1-5; the D gene is possibly TRBD1 (5 bases). The CDR3 loop spans 13 amino acids. V was clipped by 7 bases and J by 3 bases, with 10 bases between them. CDR1 LNHDA and CDR2 SQIVND come from the germline V gene (reference sequence). CDR3 in DNA: TGTGCCAGTAATGACAGAGTCAATCAGCCCCAGCATTTT. This gives the protein CASNDRVNQPQHF.

The V call is TRBV19, the J call TRBJ2-5, with TRBD1 identical over 9 bases. Germline values: CDR1 LNHDA, CDR2 SQIVND (reference sequence). The length of the CDR3 is 14 residues. The J segment lost 5 bases and the V segment lost 9 bases, leaving 10 bases of the junction unmatched. The CDR3 spells CASGPGTGPETQYF. Written as DNA, the CDR3 is TGTGCCAGCGGGCCCGGGACAGGGCCGGAGACCCAGTACTTC.

The V call is TRBV30, the J call TRBJ1-5, with a weak D call TRBD1 (6 bases). The V end was cut by 5 bases, the J end by 1 base, with 12 bases between. The CDR3 consists of 14 residues. The germline V gene encodes CDR1 GTSNPN and CDR2 SVGIG (reference sequence). The CDR3 here is CAWGYRGSNQPQHF. In nucleotides, the CDR3 is TGTGCCTGGGGCTATAGGGGGAGCAATCAGCCCCAGCATTTT.

The rearrangement links TRBV5-1 to TRBJ1-2; D perhaps matches TRBD1 (5 bases). The CDR3 is 13 amino acids. The germline CDR1 and CDR2 sequences are SGHRS and YFSETQ. Trimming took off 4 bases at V and 3 bases at J, with 10 bases between the two ends. Here the CDR3 reads CASSAQVDYGYTF. The DNA of the CDR3 is TGCGCCAGCAGCGCACAGGTGGACTATGGCTACACCTTC.

This chain joins TRBV11-3 and TRBJ1-1; 7 nucleotides line up with TRBD1. The V gene's germline CDR1 is SGHNT and CDR2 YENEEA. The CDR3 consists of 15 residues. The junction had 10 bases not matched to a gene; V was cut back by 5 bases and J by 4 bases. The CDR3 protein is CASSPRQGEGTEAFF. CDR3 DNA sequence: TGTGCCAGCAGCCCGAGACAGGGTGAGGGCACTGAAGCTTTCTTT.

This clone was found once. The chain is built from TRBV10-1 and TRBJ2-2; D gene uncertain. This CDR3 region has 11 residues. In germline, CDR1 is WNHNN, CDR2 SYGVQD (reference sequence). The V end lost 6 bases, the J end lost 6 bases, and 5 bases lay between the germline ends. The CDR3 DNA reads TGCGCCAGCAGCGGGTCCGGGGAGCTGTTTTTT. Translated: CASSGSGELFF.

The chain employs TRBV7-2 and TRBJ1-4; D is possibly TRBD1 (6 bases). CDR1 SGHTA and CDR2 FQGNSA come from the germline V gene. CDR3 size: 15 residues. Trimming pared 5 bases from V and 8 bases from J, leaving 18 bases between. The CDR3 loop reads CASSPEGGLGEKLFF. As DNA, the CDR3 is TGTGCCAGCAGCCCCGAAGGGGGTTTAGGAGAAAAACTGTTTTTT.

V gene TRBV9 combines with J gene TRBJ2-2, with D maybe TRBD1 (6 bases). Trimming stripped 4 bases from V and 5 bases from J, with 12 bases between. The CDR3 runs to 14 residues. Germline assignment: CDR1 SGDLS and CDR2 YYNGEE. The CDR3 sequence: CASSFRDITGELFF. The DNA for the CDR3 is TGTGCCAGCAGCTTCCGGGACATTACCGGGGAGCTGTTTTTT.

The chain uses TRBV28 and TRBJ2-7; D is perhaps TRBD2 (6 bases). The germline V gene encodes CDR1 MDHEN and CDR2 SYDVKM. Between the trimmed V and J ends, which lost 5 bases and 9 bases, there was a span of 26 bases. The CDR3 consists of 16 residues. CDR3: CASSPPLGGGQVRQYF. For the CDR3, the DNA is TGTGCCAGCAGTCCCCCCCTGGGTGGAGGGCAGGTACGGCAGTACTTC.

The rearrangement links TRBV6-1 to TRBJ1-5; D call uncertain. In germline, CDR1 is MNHNS, CDR2 SASEGT. V lost 8 bases to trimming and J lost 4 bases, with 12 bases between them. The CDR3 length is 13 residues. This CDR3 is CASSPGRNQPQHF. The CDR3 DNA reads TGTGCCAGCTCACCCGGCAGGAATCAGCCCCAGCATTTT.

The chain employs TRBV11-2 and TRBJ2-1; TRBD2 aligns across 8 bases. The CDR3 runs to 14 residues. J lost 9 bases, V lost 1 base, and 5 bases had no gene match. Germline CDR1 SGHAT, CDR2 FQNNGV. In DNA, the CDR3 is TGTGCCAGCAGCTTAGTCCGACTAGCGAGTGAGCAGTTCTTC. Its translation: CASSLVRLASEQFF.

V is TRBV9 and J is TRBJ2-1, with D possibly TRBD2 on 5 matching bases. CDR3 length: 12 residues. The germline gives CDR1 SGDLS, CDR2 YYNGEE. Trimming removed 1 base at V and 10 bases at J, with 9 bases between. The DNA of the CDR3 is TGTGCCAGCAGCGTAAGCCGCGGGGAGCAGTTCTTC. Translated, it gives CASSVSRGEQFF.